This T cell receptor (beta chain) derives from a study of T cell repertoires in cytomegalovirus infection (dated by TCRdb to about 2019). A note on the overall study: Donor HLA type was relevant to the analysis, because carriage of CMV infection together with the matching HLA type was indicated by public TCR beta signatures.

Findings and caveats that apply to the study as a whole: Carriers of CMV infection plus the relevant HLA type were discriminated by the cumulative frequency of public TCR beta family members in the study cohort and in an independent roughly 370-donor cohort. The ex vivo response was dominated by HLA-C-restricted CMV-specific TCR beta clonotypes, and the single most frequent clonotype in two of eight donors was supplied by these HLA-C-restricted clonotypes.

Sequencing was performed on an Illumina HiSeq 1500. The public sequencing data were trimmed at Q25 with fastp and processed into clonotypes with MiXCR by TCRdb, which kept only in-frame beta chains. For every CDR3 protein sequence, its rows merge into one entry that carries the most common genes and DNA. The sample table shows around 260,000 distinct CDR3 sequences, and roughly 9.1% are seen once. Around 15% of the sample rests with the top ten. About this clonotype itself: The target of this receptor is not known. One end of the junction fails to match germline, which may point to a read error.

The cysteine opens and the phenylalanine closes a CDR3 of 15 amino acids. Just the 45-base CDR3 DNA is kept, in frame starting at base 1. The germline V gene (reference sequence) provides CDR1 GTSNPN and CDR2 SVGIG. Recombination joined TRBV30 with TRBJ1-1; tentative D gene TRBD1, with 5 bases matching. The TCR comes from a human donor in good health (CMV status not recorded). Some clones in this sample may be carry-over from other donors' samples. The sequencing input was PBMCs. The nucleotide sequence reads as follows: TGTGCCTGGAGAACAGCACGACGGGGCAGAAGCCCCCCTAAATTT. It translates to CAWRTARRGRSPPKF.